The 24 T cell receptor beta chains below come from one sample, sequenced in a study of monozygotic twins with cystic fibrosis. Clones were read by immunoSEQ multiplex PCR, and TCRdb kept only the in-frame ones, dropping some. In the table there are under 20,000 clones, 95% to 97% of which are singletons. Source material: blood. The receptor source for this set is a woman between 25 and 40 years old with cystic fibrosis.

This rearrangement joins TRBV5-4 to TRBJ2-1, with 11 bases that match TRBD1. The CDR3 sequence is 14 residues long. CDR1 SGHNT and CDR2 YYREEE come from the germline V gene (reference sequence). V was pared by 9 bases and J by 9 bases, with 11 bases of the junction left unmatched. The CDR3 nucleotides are TGTGCCACCGCGGACAGGGGGCGCGGAGGTGAGCAGTTCTTC. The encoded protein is CATADRGRGGEQFF.

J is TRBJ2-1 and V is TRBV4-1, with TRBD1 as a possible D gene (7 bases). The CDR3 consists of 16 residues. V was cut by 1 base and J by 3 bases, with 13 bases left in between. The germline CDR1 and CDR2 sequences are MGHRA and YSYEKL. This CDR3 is CASSQGGRGVYNEQFF. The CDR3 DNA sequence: TGCGCCAGCAGCCAAGGGGGCAGGGGGGTCTACAATGAGCAGTTCTTC.

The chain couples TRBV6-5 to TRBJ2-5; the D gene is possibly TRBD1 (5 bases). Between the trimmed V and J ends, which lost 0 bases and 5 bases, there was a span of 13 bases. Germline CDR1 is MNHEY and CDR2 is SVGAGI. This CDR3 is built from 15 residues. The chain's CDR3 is CASSYSIRGGETQYF. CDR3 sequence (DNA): TGTGCCAGCAGTTACTCGATTAGGGGTGGGGAGACCCAGTACTTC.

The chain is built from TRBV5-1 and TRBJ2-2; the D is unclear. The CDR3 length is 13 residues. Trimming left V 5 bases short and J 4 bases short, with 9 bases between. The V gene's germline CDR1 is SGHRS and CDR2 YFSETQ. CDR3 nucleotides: TGCGCCAGCAGGCCGCCCTCCACCGGGGAGCTGTTTTTT. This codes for CASRPPSTGELFF.

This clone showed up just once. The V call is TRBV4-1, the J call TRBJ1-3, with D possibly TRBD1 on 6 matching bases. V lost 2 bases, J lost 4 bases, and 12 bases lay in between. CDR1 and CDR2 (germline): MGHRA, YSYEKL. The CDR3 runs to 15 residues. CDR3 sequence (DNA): TGCGCCAGCAGCCAACCGGGGGCGGAAGGAAACACCATATATTTT. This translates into CASSQPGAEGNTIYF.

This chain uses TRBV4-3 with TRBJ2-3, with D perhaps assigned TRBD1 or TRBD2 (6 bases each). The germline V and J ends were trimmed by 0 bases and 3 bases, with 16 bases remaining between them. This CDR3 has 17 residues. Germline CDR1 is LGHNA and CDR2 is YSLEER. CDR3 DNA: TGCGCCAGCAGCCAAGATTTTAGGGGGGCACGTACAGATACGCAGTATTTT. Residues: CASSQDFRGARTDTQYF.

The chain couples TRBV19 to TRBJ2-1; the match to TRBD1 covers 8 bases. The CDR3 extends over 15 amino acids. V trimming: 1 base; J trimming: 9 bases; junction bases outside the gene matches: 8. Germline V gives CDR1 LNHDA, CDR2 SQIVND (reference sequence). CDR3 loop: CASSIVPGGLVEQFF. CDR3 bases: TGTGCCAGTAGTATAGTACCAGGGGGCTTGGTTGAGCAGTTCTTC.

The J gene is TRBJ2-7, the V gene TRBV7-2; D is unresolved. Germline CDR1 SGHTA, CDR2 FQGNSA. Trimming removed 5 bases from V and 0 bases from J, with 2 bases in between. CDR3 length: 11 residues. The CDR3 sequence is CASSASYEQYF. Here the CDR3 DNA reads TGTGCCAGCAGCGCCTCCTACGAGCAGTACTTC.

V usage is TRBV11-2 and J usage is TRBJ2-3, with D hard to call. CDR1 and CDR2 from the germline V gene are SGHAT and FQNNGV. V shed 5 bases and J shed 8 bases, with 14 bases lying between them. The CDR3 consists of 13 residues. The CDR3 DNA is TGTGCCAGCAGCCCCTTGCGCGTGGGTACGCAGTATTTT. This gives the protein CASSPLRVGTQYF. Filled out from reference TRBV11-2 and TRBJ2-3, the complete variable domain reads EAGVAQSPRYKIIEKRQSVAFWCNPISGHATLYWYQQILGQGPKLLIQFQNNGVVDDSQLPKDRFSAERLKGVDSTLKIQPAKLEDSAVYLCASSPLRVGTQYFGPGTRLTVL.

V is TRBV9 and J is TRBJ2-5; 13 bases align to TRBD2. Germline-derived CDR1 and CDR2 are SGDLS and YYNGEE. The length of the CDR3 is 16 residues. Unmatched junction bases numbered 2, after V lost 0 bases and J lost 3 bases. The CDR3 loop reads CASSVGGLAGEETQYF. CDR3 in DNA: TGTGCCAGCAGCGTAGGAGGACTAGCGGGAGAAGAGACCCAGTACTTC.

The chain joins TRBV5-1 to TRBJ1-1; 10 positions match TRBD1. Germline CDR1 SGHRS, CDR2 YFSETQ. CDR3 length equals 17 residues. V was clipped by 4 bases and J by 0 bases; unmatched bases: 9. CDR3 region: CASSLRTGGIMNTEAFF. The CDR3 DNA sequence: TGCGCCAGCAGCCTACGGACAGGGGGTATTATGAACACTGAAGCTTTCTTT.

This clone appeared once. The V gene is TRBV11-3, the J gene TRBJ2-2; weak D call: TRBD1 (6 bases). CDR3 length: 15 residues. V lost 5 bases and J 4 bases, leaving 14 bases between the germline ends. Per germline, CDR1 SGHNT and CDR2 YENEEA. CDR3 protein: CASSPRGGTTGELFF. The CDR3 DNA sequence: TGTGCCAGCAGCCCCCGAGGGGGAACCACCGGGGAGCTGTTTTTT. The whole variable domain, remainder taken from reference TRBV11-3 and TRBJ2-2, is EAGVVQSPRYKIIEKKQPVAFWCNPISGHNTLYWYLQNLGQGPELLIRYENEEAVDDSQLPKDRFSAERLKGVDSTLKIQPAELGDSAVYLCASSPRGGTTGELFFGEGSRLTVL.

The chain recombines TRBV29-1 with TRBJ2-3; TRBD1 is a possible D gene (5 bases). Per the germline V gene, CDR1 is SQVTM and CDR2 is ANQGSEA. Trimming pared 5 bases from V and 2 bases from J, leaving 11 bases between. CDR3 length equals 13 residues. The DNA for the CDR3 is TGCAGCGTTCTTAGGGGCAACACAGATACGCAGTATTTT. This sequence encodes CSVLRGNTDTQYF.

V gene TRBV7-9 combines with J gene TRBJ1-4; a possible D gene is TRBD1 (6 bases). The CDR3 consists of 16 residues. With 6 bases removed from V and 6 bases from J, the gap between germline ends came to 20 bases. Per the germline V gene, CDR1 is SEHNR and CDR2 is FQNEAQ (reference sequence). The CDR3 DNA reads TGTGCCAGCAGGTCTAGTTACGGCAGGGGAGATGAAAAACTGTTTTTT. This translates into CASRSSYGRGDEKLFF.

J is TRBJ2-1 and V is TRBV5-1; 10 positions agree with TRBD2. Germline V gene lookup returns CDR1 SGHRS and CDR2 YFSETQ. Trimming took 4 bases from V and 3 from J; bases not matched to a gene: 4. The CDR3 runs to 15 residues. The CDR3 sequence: CASSRGLADYNEQFF. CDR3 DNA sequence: TGCGCCAGCAGCCGCGGACTAGCGGACTACAATGAGCAGTTCTTC.

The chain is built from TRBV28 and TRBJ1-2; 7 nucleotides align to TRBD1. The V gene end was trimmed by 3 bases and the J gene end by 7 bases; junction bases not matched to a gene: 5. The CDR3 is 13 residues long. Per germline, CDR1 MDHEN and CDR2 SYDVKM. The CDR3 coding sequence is TGTGCCAGCAGTTTCTCAGGGGGTGGTGGCTACACCTTC. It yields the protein CASSFSGGGGYTF.

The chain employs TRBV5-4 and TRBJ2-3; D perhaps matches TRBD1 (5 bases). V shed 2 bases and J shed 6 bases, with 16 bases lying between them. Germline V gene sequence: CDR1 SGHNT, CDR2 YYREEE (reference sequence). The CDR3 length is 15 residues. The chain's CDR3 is CASSLFYQGPDTQYF. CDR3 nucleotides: TGTGCCAGCAGCTTATTCTACCAGGGTCCGGATACGCAGTATTTT.

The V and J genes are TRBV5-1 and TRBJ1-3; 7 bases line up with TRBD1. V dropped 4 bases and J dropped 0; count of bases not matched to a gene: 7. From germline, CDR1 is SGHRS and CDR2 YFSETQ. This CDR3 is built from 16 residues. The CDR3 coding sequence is TGCGCCAGCAGCATGGGGACAGTCCCCTCTGGAAACACCATATATTTT. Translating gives CASSMGTVPSGNTIYF.

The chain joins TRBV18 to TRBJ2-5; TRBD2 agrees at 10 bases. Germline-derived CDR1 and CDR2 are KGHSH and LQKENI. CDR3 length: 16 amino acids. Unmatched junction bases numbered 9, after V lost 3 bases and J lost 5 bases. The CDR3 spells CASSPSSGGLGETQYF. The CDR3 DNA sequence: TGTGCCAGCTCACCCTCTAGCGGGGGCCTGGGGGAGACCCAGTACTTC.

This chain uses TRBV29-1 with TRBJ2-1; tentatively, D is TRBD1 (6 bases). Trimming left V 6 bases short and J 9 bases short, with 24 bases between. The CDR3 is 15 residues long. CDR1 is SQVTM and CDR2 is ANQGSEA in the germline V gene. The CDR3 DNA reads TGCAGCGTAGACGGAGACAGGAATCGTTTTGGTGAGCAGTTCTTC. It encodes CSVDGDRNRFGEQFF.

The CDR3: CASREQTGGSQPQHF. The CDR3 DNA sequence: TGTGCCAGCAGGGAGCAGACAGGGGGCAGCCAGCCCCAGCATTTT. The chain carries TRBV6-1 and TRBJ1-5; TRBD1 matches at 10 bases. The junction had 9 bases not matched to a gene; V was cut back by 6 bases and J by 7 bases. Germline V CDR1 and CDR2: MNHNS, SASEGT. The CDR3 has 15 residues.

The CDR3 region has the DNA TGTGCCAGCAGCCCGCTAGCGGGGGGGCCGGGTGAGCAGTTCTTC. Protein product: CASSPLAGGPGEQFF. The genes are TRBV7-9 and TRBJ2-1; 12 bases fit TRBD2. Losses at the gene ends were 5 bases for V and 9 bases for J; bases not matched to a gene: 8. Germline assignment: CDR1 SEHNR and CDR2 FQNEAQ (reference sequence). The CDR3 sequence is 15 residues long. Together with reference TRBV7-9 and TRBJ2-1, the CDR3 gives the full variable domain: DTGVSQNPRHKITKRGQNVTFRCDPISEHNRLYWYRQTLGQGPEFLTYFQNEAQLEKSRLLSDRFSAERPKGSFSTLEIQRTEQGDSAMYLCASSPLAGGPGEQFFGPGTRLTVL.

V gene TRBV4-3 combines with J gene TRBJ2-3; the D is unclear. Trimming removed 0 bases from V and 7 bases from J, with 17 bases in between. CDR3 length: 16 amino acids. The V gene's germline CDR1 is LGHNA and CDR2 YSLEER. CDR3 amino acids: CASSQDLWTATNTQYF. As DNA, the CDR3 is TGCGCCAGCAGCCAAGATCTATGGACGGCCACTAATACGCAGTATTTT.

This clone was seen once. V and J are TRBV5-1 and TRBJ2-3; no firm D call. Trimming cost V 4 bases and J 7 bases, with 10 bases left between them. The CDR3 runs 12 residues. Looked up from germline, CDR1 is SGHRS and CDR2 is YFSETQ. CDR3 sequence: CASSPEGNTQYF. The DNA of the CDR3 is TGCGCCAGCAGCCCCGAAGGGAATACGCAGTATTTT.